This is a list of T cell receptor beta chains from one sample in a study of early T cells in non-severe SARS-CoV-2 infection. Using its own MiXCR run on the 5' RACE reads, TCRdb lists one record per CDR3 protein. The sample has about 48,000 distinct CDR3 sequences; over 5% are singletons. The specimen was whole blood, collected at baseline. These receptor sequences come from an adult who was a healthcare worker with PCR-confirmed SARS-CoV-2 infection or an uninfected control (not recorded which). Each CDR3 is given with its conserved first and last residue. The order of the fields is V gene, clone size, J gene, D gene, CDR3 length, CDR3 protein. D genes are given only for firm matches. A clone size is listed for some rows: how often the clone was seen (once, few, many), or a class if it is expanded.

TRBV10-3,many,TRBJ1-4,-,13,CATKTPRREKLFF
TRBV2,many,TRBJ1-1,-,13,CASRFGPLSEAFF
TRBV10-1,few,TRBJ2-1,-,13,CASSEPPFNEQFF
TRBV9,-,TRBJ2-3,-,14,CASSFRGSTDTQYF
TRBV5-6,many,TRBJ2-6,-,13,CASSLNGVNVLTF
TRBV12-3/TRBV12-4,many,TRBJ1-5,-,14,CASSTVYSNQPQHF
TRBV7-9,-,TRBJ2-7,TRBD1,17,CASAPAGQGLFVYEQYF
TRBV5-5,few,TRBJ2-1,TRBD2,20,CASSLAGTSGGPSSYNEQFF
TRBV27,many,TRBJ1-2,-,14,CASSYSQGNYGYTF
TRBV3-1,few,TRBJ2-1,TRBD2,17,CASSLRTSGRSYNEQFF
TRBV9,few,TRBJ2-1,TRBD2,15,CASSVSSGSYNEQFF